Reported below is one TCR beta chain. Sequenced by immunoSEQ multiplex PCR; TCRdb stores in-frame clones only, minus some. The sample has fewer than 70,000 clones; about 88% are singletons. This sample stems from a study of OX40 agonist ivuxolimab in advanced cancers. The ends lost 8 bases at V and 4 bases at J; junction bases unmatched: 13. This CDR3 has 15 residues. Germline-derived CDR1 and CDR2 are KGHSH and LQKENI. This receptor was taken from an adult with an advanced solid tumor such as melanoma, head and neck, liver or kidney cancer. The material was CD4+ or CD8+ T cells sorted from blood, obtained in a trial of the OX40 agonist ivuxolimab. The rearrangement joins TRBV18 to TRBJ2-5; 7 bases are a match to TRBD1. The CDR3 loop is CASPIAETGPETQYF. CDR3 coding DNA: TGTGCCAGCCCGATAGCCGAGACAGGGCCAGAGACCCAGTACTTC.